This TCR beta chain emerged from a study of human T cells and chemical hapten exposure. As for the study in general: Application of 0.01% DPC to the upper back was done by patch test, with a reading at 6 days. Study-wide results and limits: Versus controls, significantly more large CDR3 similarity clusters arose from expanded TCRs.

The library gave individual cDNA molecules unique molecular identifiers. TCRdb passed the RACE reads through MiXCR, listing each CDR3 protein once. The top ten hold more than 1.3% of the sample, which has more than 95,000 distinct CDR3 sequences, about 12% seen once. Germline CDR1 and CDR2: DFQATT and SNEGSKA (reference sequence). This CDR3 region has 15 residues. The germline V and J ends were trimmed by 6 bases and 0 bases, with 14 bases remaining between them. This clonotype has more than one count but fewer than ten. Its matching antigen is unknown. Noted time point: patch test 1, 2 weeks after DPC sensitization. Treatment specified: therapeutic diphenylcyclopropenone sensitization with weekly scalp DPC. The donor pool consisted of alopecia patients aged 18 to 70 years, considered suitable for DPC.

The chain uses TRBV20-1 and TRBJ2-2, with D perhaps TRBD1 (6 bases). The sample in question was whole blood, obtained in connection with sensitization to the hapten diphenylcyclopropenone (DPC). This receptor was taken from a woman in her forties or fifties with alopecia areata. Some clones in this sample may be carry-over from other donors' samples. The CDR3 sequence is CSALPGTSNTGELFF. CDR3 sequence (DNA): TGCAGTGCCTTACCAGGGACATCGAACACCGGGGAGCTGTTTTTT.